This is a list of T cell receptor beta chains from one sample in a study of cytomegalovirus exposure and HLA in healthy donors. Using immunoSEQ multiplex PCR, the repertoire was profiled, and TCRdb retains in-frame clones only, with some absent. The sample consists of more than 95,000 clones, 70% to 90% of them appearing once. The source material was PBMCs. The receptors stem from a young woman in good health and CMV-seropositive. Each CDR3 is given with its conserved first and last residue. The D gene is left open where the match is weak. The size field is filled for only some rows; it gives once, few, many or a size class.

>.|.|TRBJ1-1|TRBV5-5
CASSLASTGQRPMNTEAFF
TGTGCCAGCAGCTTGGCCAGCACAGGCCAAAGGCCCATGAACACTGAAGCTTTCTTT
>.|once|TRBJ2-7|TRBV6-1
CATAALFASEQYF
TGTGCCACCGCGGCCCTATTTGCCTCCGAGCAGTACTTC
>TRBD1|.|TRBJ1-1|TRBV6-1
CASSEETGGKAEAFF
TGTGCCAGCAGTGAAGAGACAGGGGGCAAGGCAGAAGCTTTCTTT
>.|.|TRBJ2-7|TRBV29-1
CSVPARRVSYEQYF
TGCAGCGTTCCCGCACGCAGGGTCTCCTACGAGCAGTACTTC
>.|once|TRBJ2-1|TRBV21-1
CASRGQGCDEQFF
TGTGCCAGCAGAGGACAGGGATGCGATGAGCAGTTCTTC
>.|.|TRBJ2-1|TRBV7-6
CASSSPGHQIGSYNEQFF
TGTGCCAGCAGCTCACCGGGACATCAGATCGGCTCCTACAATGAGCAGTTCTTC
>.|.|TRBJ1-2|TRBV10-2
CASSDNRRTYGYTF
TGCGCCAGCAGTGATAACAGGCGGACCTATGGCTACACCTTC
>.|.|TRBJ2-3|TRBV11-2
CASSSLSSGDTQYF
TGTGCCAGCAGCTCCCTCAGTAGCGGAGATACGCAGTATTTT
>.|.|TRBJ2-5|TRBV27
CASSHGRETQYF
TGTGCCAGCTCCCACGGTCGGGAGACCCAGTACTTC
>TRBD1|.|TRBJ2-7|TRBV25-1
CASSGDRSYEQYF
TGTGCCAGCAGTGGGGACAGGTCCTACGAGCAGTACTTC
>TRBD1|.|TRBJ1-4|TRBV19
CASRGQGGEKLFF
TGTGCCAGTAGGGGACAGGGGGGAGAAAAACTGTTTTTT
>.|.|TRBJ1-1|TRBV28
CASSLWESSMNTEAFF
TGTGCCAGCAGTTTATGGGAGAGCAGCATGAACACTGAAGCTTTCTTT
>TRBD1|few|TRBJ1-5|TRBV10-3
CAIRPGTGKSNQPQHF
TGTGCCATCAGGCCGGGGACAGGGAAAAGCAATCAGCCCCAGCATTTT
>.|.|TRBJ1-5|TRBV4-1
CASSQETLGEPQHF
TGCGCCAGCAGCCAAGAGACATTAGGGGAGCCCCAGCATTTT